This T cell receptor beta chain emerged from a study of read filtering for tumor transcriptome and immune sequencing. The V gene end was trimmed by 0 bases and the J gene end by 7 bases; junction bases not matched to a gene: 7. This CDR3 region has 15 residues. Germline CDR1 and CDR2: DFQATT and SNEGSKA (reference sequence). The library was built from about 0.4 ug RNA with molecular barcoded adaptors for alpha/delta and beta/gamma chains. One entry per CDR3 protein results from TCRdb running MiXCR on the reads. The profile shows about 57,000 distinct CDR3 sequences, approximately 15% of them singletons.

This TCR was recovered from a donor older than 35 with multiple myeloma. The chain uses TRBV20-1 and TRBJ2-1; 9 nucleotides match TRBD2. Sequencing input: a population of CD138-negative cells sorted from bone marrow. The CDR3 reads CSARDLAGGPNEQFF. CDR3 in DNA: TGCAGTGCTAGAGATCTTGCGGGAGGGCCTAATGAGCAGTTCTTC.